This TCR beta chain was identified during a study of blood T cell repertoires in COVID-19. About the research overall: There were acute and convalescent COVID-19 samples, and they came from the United States, Italy and Spain. In each case, the material was cDNA or gDNA derived from T cells, B-cell-depleted T cells, or PBMCs.

How the authors handled the data: Nucleated cell number was recorded as an estimate derived from reference gene primer amplification. Assay used: immunoSEQ multiplex PCR; TCRdb lists only in-frame clones, some missing. D and trimming were read from the DNA, whereas the V and J calls and clone size are those reported in that table. The data contain 55,000 to 70,000 clones, roughly 86% of them seen just once; the ten biggest clones take up 6.9%. The TCR comes from a man aged 55 to 70 with active or convalescent COVID-19. The sample taken for sequencing was peripheral blood.

The CDR3 sequence is CASSIGSVLAASSGNTIYF. CDR3 nucleotide sequence: TGTGCCAGTAGTATCGGTTCTGTCTTAGCCGCGAGCTCTGGAAACACCATATATTTT. The genes are TRBV19 and TRBJ1-3; D is uncertain. V gave up 3 bases and J gave up 0 bases, with 21 bases separating them. CDR1 and CDR2 from the germline V gene are LNHDA and SQIVND (reference sequence). The CDR3 loop spans 19 amino acids.